This paragraph reports one T cell receptor beta chain. cDNA came from about 0.5 to 1 ug RNA primed by random hexamers. It was immunoSEQ multiplex PCR that amplified TCR beta CDR3 across 54 Vbeta and 13 Jbeta. TCRdb reprocessed the immunoSEQ multiplex PCR reads with MiXCR, giving one entry per CDR3 protein. The sample has 100,000 to 150,000 distinct CDR3 sequences; 96% are singletons. TEMRA cells were enriched by FACS, and CD4+ and CD8+ T cells were negatively isolated. The data are from a study of CD8 T cells in Susac syndrome. Study context: Active disease was present in six of the sequenced Susac syndrome patients, and remission in eight or nine. Intravenous immunoglobulin alone or corticosteroids were being given to patients with Susac syndrome at blood draw, unless they were therapy-naive.

This CDR3 comprises 14 residues. V was pared by 7 bases and J by 5 bases, with 15 bases between. V gene TRBV12-3 or TRBV12-4 combines with J gene TRBJ1-5, with D perhaps TRBD1 (6 bases). This clonotype originated in a human donor with Susac syndrome. Sequenced material: CD4+ T cells from PBMCs. In DNA, the CDR3 is TGTGCCAGCACCCTCTTACAGGGCCATCAGCCCCAGCATTTT. Protein: CASTLLQGHQPQHF.